Below, one T cell receptor (beta chain) is given with its context. The sample comes from a study of Ad26.COV2.S vaccination and SARS-CoV-2 variants. Treatment of the sample: over 15 received Ad26.COV2.S at low or high dose, single or two shots; about 5 received placebo; per-sample allocation not given. The samples date from day 63 after the first vaccine or placebo injection. Sequenced by immunoSEQ multiplex PCR; TCRdb stores in-frame clones only, minus some. The repertoire includes about 320,000 clones, roughly 80% of them detected once, and 2% to 2.5% sits in the top ten. This clonotype was obtained from a person aged 18-60 years who received the Ad26.COV2.S COVID-19 vaccine or a placebo. The sample here was peripheral blood, taken in a trial of Ad26.COV2.S vaccine versus placebo.

CDR3 in DNA: TGTGCCAGCAGCCCTTCCGGAAACTACTACGAGCAGTACTTC. This translates into CASSPSGNYYEQYF. V gene TRBV4-2 combines with J gene TRBJ2-7; D not certain. V shed 4 bases and J shed 3 bases, with 13 bases lying between them. Germline V gives CDR1 LGHNA, CDR2 YNFKEQ. The CDR3 is 14 residues long.